This passage covers 11 T cell receptor beta chains from one sample sequenced in a study of PD-1 blockade in classical Hodgkin lymphoma. Only in-frame clones appear in the TCRdb table, and some are missing; sequencing was by immunoSEQ multiplex PCR. Here the sample spans 70,000 to 85,000 clones, about 93% being singletons. Each patient's relapse followed autologous stem cell transplantation, and brentuximab vedotin exposure varied. The source material was peripheral blood mononuclear cells (PBMCs), sampled at baseline. Receptors were obtained from a human donor with classical Hodgkin lymphoma.

In its sample, this clone was seen once. The V and J genes are TRBV19 and TRBJ2-3; no clear D gene. Trimming removed 7 bases at V and 2 bases at J, with 10 bases between. Germline CDR1 reads LNHDA; CDR2 reads SQIVND (reference sequence). The CDR3 length is 13 residues. DNA for the CDR3: TGTGCCAGTAAGGAGTCTAACACAGATACGCAGTATTTT. Its protein product is CASKESNTDTQYF. Supplemented by reference TRBV19 and TRBJ2-3, the full variable domain reads DGGITQSPKYLFRKEGQNVTLSCEQNLNHDAMYWYRQDPGQGLRLIYYSQIVNDFQKGDIAEGYSVSREKKESFPLTVTSAQKNPTAFYLCASKESNTDTQYFGPGTRLTVL.

The CDR3 DNA sequence: TGCGCCAGCAGCCAAGACCTAAGCCAATCTGGGGGCGAAGGAAACACCATATATTTT. Translating it yields CASSQDLSQSGGEGNTIYF. This chain connects TRBV4-1 to TRBJ1-3; TRBD1 might be the D (6 bases). Germline V gene data show CDR1 as MGHRA and CDR2 as YSYEKL. There are 19 residues in the CDR3. V was trimmed by 0 bases and J by 4 bases, leaving 22 bases between them.

The CDR3 spells CASSTLGRANTEAFF. The CDR3, as DNA: TGTGCCAGCAGCACCTTGGGACGAGCGAACACTGAAGCTTTCTTT. The chain recombines TRBV13 with TRBJ1-1; a possible D gene is TRBD1 (5 bases). Germline assignment: CDR1 PRHDT and CDR2 FYEKMQ (reference sequence). The CDR3 totals 15 residues. Deletions cut 5 bases from V and 1 base from J, with 14 bases between.

The chain combines TRBV18 with TRBJ1-2; D is unresolved. Germline V CDR1 and CDR2: KGHSH, LQKENI. With 1 base removed from V and 7 bases from J, the gap between germline ends came to 13 bases. The CDR3 length is 14 residues. Written as DNA, the CDR3 is TGTGCCAGCTCACCACAGGGTTCCCGCAGTGGCTACACCTTC. Translating it yields CASSPQGSRSGYTF.

V and J are TRBV28 and TRBJ2-7; the D call may be TRBD1 or TRBD2 (5 bases each). The CDR3 is made up of 11 amino acids. Trimming took 7 bases from V and 11 from J, leaving 15 bases between them. Per the germline V gene, CDR1 is MDHEN and CDR2 is SYDVKM. The DNA for the CDR3 is TGTGCCAGCACTGATGGGGGTGGGGAGTACTTC. Its protein product is CASTDGGGEYF.

The genes are TRBV23-1 and TRBJ2-3, with 10 bases identical to TRBD2. TRBV23-1 is treated as an ORF (open reading frame) with a function not yet certain. There are 17 residues in the CDR3. With 6 bases clipped from V and 6 bases from J, the junction kept 15 bases outside the gene matches. CDR3 region: CASRVLAGARNGDTQYF. CDR3 in DNA: TGCGCCAGCAGGGTGCTAGCGGGAGCCCGAAACGGGGATACGCAGTATTTT.

Only one count was recorded for this clone. J is TRBJ1-1 and V is TRBV27; tentatively, D is TRBD1 (5 bases). The CDR3 loop spans 13 amino acids. Trimming removed 7 bases at V and 7 bases at J, with 16 bases between. CDR1 MNHEY and CDR2 SMNVEV come from the germline V gene (reference sequence). The CDR3 loop reads CASMGRGRVEAFF. As DNA, the CDR3 is TGTGCCAGCATGGGTCGGGGCAGGGTTGAAGCTTTCTTT.

The rearrangement links TRBV10-3 to TRBJ1-5; 8 bases are shared with TRBD1. CDR3 length equals 19 residues. Per the germline V gene, CDR1 is ENHRY and CDR2 is SYGVKD. V gave up 0 bases and J gave up 7 bases; unmatched junction bases: 17. The CDR3 nucleotides read TGTGCCATCAGTGAGTCCTCCCAGGGGGCTTCCGATCAGGAACAGCCCCAGCATTTT. As protein: CAISESSQGASDQEQPQHF.

V is TRBV19 and J is TRBJ2-3, with D perhaps matching TRBD1 or TRBD2 (5 bases each). The V end was cut by 7 bases, the J end by 0 bases, with 11 bases between. Germline V CDR1 and CDR2: LNHDA, SQIVND (reference sequence). The CDR3 is made up of 14 amino acids. Here the CDR3 DNA reads TGTGCCAGTAATCAGGGACCTAGCACAGATACGCAGTATTTT. Amino acids: CASNQGPSTDTQYF.

The chain uses TRBV27 and TRBJ2-1; 8 bases line up with TRBD2. Losses at the gene ends were 5 bases for V and 6 bases for J; bases not matched to a gene: 12. Per the germline V gene, CDR1 is MNHEY and CDR2 is SMNVEV (reference sequence). The CDR3 covers 16 residues. CDR3 residues: CASSHRGLVSPNEQFF. DNA for the CDR3: TGTGCCAGCAGTCATCGGGGACTAGTCAGTCCCAATGAGCAGTTCTTC.

The chain has TRBV6-1 and TRBJ2-5, with 8 nucleotides matching TRBD1. Trimming at V came to 3 bases and at J to 4 bases, leaving 13 bases not matched to a gene. The CDR3 totals 17 residues. From germline, CDR1 is MNHNS and CDR2 SASEGT. The CDR3 loop is CASSEGTGVGFAETQYF. The DNA of the CDR3 is TGTGCCAGCAGTGAGGGGACAGGTGTGGGGTTTGCAGAGACCCAGTACTTC.